Each of the 8 T cell receptor beta chains below was sequenced from the same sample in a study of blood T cell repertoires in COVID-19. Data came from immunoSEQ multiplex PCR; TCRdb stores just in-frame clones and leaves some out. This sample has roughly 67,000 clones, with roughly 86% found just once. Material for sequencing was peripheral blood. These receptors originate from a man aged 45-60 years with acute or convalescent COVID-19.

V gene TRBV19 combines with J gene TRBJ2-1; 7 bases align to TRBD2. V shed 9 bases, J shed 8 bases, and the junction held 13 bases outside the gene matches. Germline lookup yields CDR1 LNHDA and CDR2 SQIVND (reference sequence). This CDR3 comprises 14 residues. CDR3 bases: TGTGCCAGCCAGCTGGGGGGAGGGCCTTATGAGCAGTTCTTC. Translated, it gives CASQLGGGPYEQFF.

The chain recombines TRBV19 with TRBJ2-7; a possible D gene is TRBD2 (6 bases). This CDR3 is built from 14 residues. V was trimmed by 5 bases and J by 1 base, leaving 12 bases between them. CDR1 and CDR2 from the germline V gene are LNHDA and SQIVND (reference sequence). CDR3 residues: CASSLGLQSYEQYF. DNA for the CDR3: TGTGCCAGTAGTTTGGGACTGCAATCCTACGAGCAGTACTTC.

CDR3 residues: CASSLQGAPGNTIYF. CDR3 nucleotide sequence: TGTGCCAGCTCACTACAGGGGGCGCCTGGAAACACCATATATTTT. This sequence joins TRBV18 and TRBJ1-3; 9 nucleotides match TRBD1. The CDR3 is made up of 15 amino acids. V shed 4 bases, J shed 2 bases, and the junction held 3 bases outside the gene matches. Germline values: CDR1 KGHSH, CDR2 LQKENI. The full variable domain, in which reference TRBV18 and TRBJ1-3 provide the parts outside the CDR3, is NAGVMQNPRHLVRRRGQEARLRCSPMKGHSHVYWYRQLPEEGLKFMVYLQKENIIDESGMPKERFSAEFPKEGPSILRIQQVVRGDSAAYFCASSLQGAPGNTIYFGEGSWLTVV.

CDR3 in amino acids: CASSLAPGGRTGELFF. The CDR3 DNA reads as TGTGCCAGCAGCTTAGCGCCCGGGGGGCGTACCGGGGAGCTGTTTTTT. The gene calls are TRBV7-8 and TRBJ2-2; tentatively, D is TRBD2 (7 bases). This CDR3 is 16 amino acids long. Trimming cost V 0 bases and J 5 bases, with 13 bases left between them. CDR1 and CDR2 (germline): SGHVS, FQNEAQ. Full variable domain (outside the CDR3, taken from reference TRBV7-8 and TRBJ2-2): GAGVSQSPRYKVAKRGQDVALRCDPISGHVSLFWYQQALGQGPEFLTYFQNEAQLDKSGLPSDRFFAERPEGSVSTLKIQRTQQEDSAVYLCASSLAPGGRTGELFFGEGSRLTVL.

The chain links TRBV2 to TRBJ2-2; TRBD2 is a possible D gene (5 bases). Trimming removed 5 bases at V and 7 bases at J, with 14 bases between. The CDR3 covers 14 residues. Germline values: CDR1 SNHLY, CDR2 FYNNEI. CDR3 protein: CASSLSTRNGELFF. Written as DNA, the CDR3 is TGTGCCAGCAGTCTAAGTACTAGAAACGGGGAGCTGTTTTTT.

The chain is built from TRBV28 and TRBJ1-4; D remains unclear. The CDR3 extends over 14 amino acids. Germline CDR1 and CDR2: MDHEN and SYDVKM. Trimming removed 6 bases at V and 7 bases at J, with 15 bases between. The CDR3 here is CASSHDIGGEKLFF. CDR3 nucleotides: TGTGCCAGCAGCCACGACATAGGTGGTGAAAAACTGTTTTTT.

This chain links TRBV24-1 with TRBJ1-5; 8 nucleotides match TRBD1. Trimming cost V 5 bases and J 0 bases; bases outside gene matches: 20. The CDR3 length is 21 residues. The germline V gene encodes CDR1 KGHDR and CDR2 SFDVKD. CDR3 loop: CATSAGCGLGQVWFSNQPQHF. The CDR3 DNA sequence: TGTGCCACCAGTGCGGGTTGCGGGTTGGGACAGGTTTGGTTTAGCAATCAGCCCCAGCATTTT.

The rearrangement uses TRBV27 and TRBJ2-1; D is unclear. Germline lookup yields CDR1 MNHEY and CDR2 SMNVEV (reference sequence). The germline V and J ends were trimmed by 3 bases and 10 bases, with 13 bases remaining between them. This CDR3 has 13 amino acids. CDR3 loop: CASSFGRIKEQFF. The CDR3, as DNA: TGTGCCAGCAGTTTCGGCAGGATCAAAGAGCAGTTCTTC.